Below, 21 T cell receptor beta chains from the same sample are listed, as sequenced in a study of blood T cell repertoires in COVID-19. Sequencing was performed with immunoSEQ multiplex PCR; in TCRdb, only in-frame clones are kept and a portion is missing. The sample lists under 250,000 clones, over 80% seen once, with 27% in the top ten. The material sequenced was peripheral blood. These receptors all stem from a man aged 40-49 years with acute or convalescent COVID-19.

The chain is built from TRBV3-1 (or the pseudogene TRBV3-2) and TRBJ2-2, with D possibly being TRBD2 (6 bases). Germline CDR1 is LGHDT and CDR2 is YNNKEL (reference sequence). The length of the CDR3 is 13 residues. V lost 4 bases, J lost 6 bases, and 9 bases lay in between. As DNA, the CDR3 is TGTGCCAGCAGCCCATGGGGGGCCGGGGAGCTGTTTTTT. Its protein product is CASSPWGAGELFF.

The genes are TRBV7-3 and TRBJ2-7; 8 bases agree with TRBD2. V trimming: 5 bases; J trimming: 5 bases; junction bases outside the gene matches: 14. The CDR3 is made up of 16 amino acids. Germline V gene data show CDR1 as SGHTA and CDR2 as FQGTGA. The CDR3 DNA reads as TGTGCCAGCAGCCGAGGGGTAGCGGGGAGGTCAGACGAGCAGTACTTC. Protein product: CASSRGVAGRSDEQYF.

J is TRBJ2-1 and V is TRBV20-1; D not certain. This CDR3 region has 10 residues. The germline gives CDR1 DFQATT, CDR2 SNEGSKA (reference sequence). The V end lost 2 bases, the J end lost 7 bases, and 3 bases lay between the germline ends. The CDR3: CSARTNEQFF. CDR3 nucleotides: TGCAGTGCTAGAACAAATGAGCAGTTCTTC.

The rearrangement links TRBV3-1 (or the pseudogene TRBV3-2) to TRBJ2-1; 8 nucleotides match TRBD2. The CDR3 loop spans 14 amino acids. V gave up 8 bases and J gave up 7 bases; unmatched junction bases: 10. Germline V gives CDR1 LGHDT, CDR2 YNNKEL (reference sequence). The CDR3 here is CASLNGGGGNEQFF. The CDR3 DNA reads as TGTGCCAGCCTGAACGGGGGGGGTGGGAATGAGCAGTTCTTC.

The chain links TRBV5-1 to TRBJ1-4; 7 positions agree with TRBD1. V lost 2 bases and J lost 8; bases outside the gene matches: 6. Germline lookup yields CDR1 SGHRS and CDR2 YFSETQ. The CDR3 sequence is 14 residues long. Written as DNA, the CDR3 is TGCGCCAGCAGCTTAGACAGGGAAGGGGAAAAACTGTTTTTT. Protein product: CASSLDREGEKLFF.

This clone was detected a few times. The chain uses TRBV3-1 (or the pseudogene TRBV3-2) and TRBJ2-2; weak D call: TRBD2 (5 bases). Germline lookup yields CDR1 LGHDT and CDR2 YNNKEL (reference sequence). CDR3 size: 15 residues. Trimming cost V 3 bases and J 4 bases, with 12 bases left between them. Here the CDR3 reads CASSHPNEGTGELFF. CDR3 in DNA: TGTGCCAGCAGCCACCCTAACGAGGGCACCGGGGAGCTGTTTTTT.

The rearrangement links TRBV5-5 to TRBJ2-5; maybe TRBD1 (6 bases). CDR1 SGHKS and CDR2 YYEKEE come from the germline V gene (reference sequence). V shed 2 bases and J shed 5 bases, with 13 bases lying between them. The CDR3 has 14 residues. CDR3 bases: TGTGCCAGCAGCTTTTCAGGGGTCCAGGAGACCCAGTACTTC. Encoded protein: CASSFSGVQETQYF.

The V and J genes are TRBV9 and TRBJ1-2; a possible D gene is TRBD1 (5 bases). The germline V gene has CDR1 SGDLS and CDR2 YYNGEE. V lost 0 bases, J lost 6 bases, and 15 bases lay in between. The CDR3 has 15 amino acids. The CDR3 DNA reads as TGTGCCAGCAGCGTAGATGGCAGGGTAATAGATGGCTACACCTTC. It codes for CASSVDGRVIDGYTF.

This chain connects TRBV6-2 or TRBV6-3 to TRBJ2-7; 8 nucleotides agree with TRBD1. The CDR3 has 15 amino acids. V lost 0 bases, J lost 5 bases, and 6 bases stayed unmatched. Germline V lookup: CDR1 MNHEY, CDR2 SVGEGT. Written as DNA, the CDR3 is TGTGCCAGCAGTTACTCGAATCAGGGGGCGGACGAGCAGTACTTC. This translates into CASSYSNQGADEQYF.

This clone was counted between two and nine times. The V and J genes are TRBV5-6 and TRBJ2-1, with no clear D. Germline CDR1 reads SGHDT; CDR2 reads YYEEEE. The CDR3 extends over 14 amino acids. The V end lost 2 bases, the J end lost 0 bases, and 6 bases lay between the germline ends. CDR3 protein: CASSLLSSYNEQFF. The CDR3 DNA reads as TGTGCCAGCAGCTTACTAAGCTCCTACAATGAGCAGTTCTTC.

The gene calls are TRBV7-3 and TRBJ1-2; the D gene is possibly TRBD1 (6 bases). The ends were cut back, 6 bases at V and 3 bases at J, with 11 bases in the middle. Germline CDR1 reads SGHTA; CDR2 reads FQGTGA. This CDR3 has 13 amino acids. CDR3 in amino acids: CASSPQGDYGYTF. CDR3 sequence (DNA): TGTGCCAGCAGTCCACAGGGAGACTATGGCTACACCTTC.

This clone was seen a few times. This chain connects TRBV7-8 to TRBJ2-7, with D perhaps assigned TRBD1 or TRBD2 (5 bases each). The CDR3 covers 15 residues. The V gene's germline CDR1 is SGHVS and CDR2 FQNEAQ. V lost 5 bases and J 0 bases, leaving 14 bases between the germline ends. This CDR3 is CASSRGAGSSYEQYF. CDR3 DNA: TGTGCCAGCAGCCGAGGGGCAGGGTCCTCCTACGAGCAGTACTTC.

This chain uses TRBV18 with TRBJ1-6, with a possible D match to TRBD1 (5 bases). This CDR3 has 15 residues. Trimming took off 1 base at V and 8 bases at J, with 12 bases between the two ends. Germline CDR1 and CDR2: KGHSH and LQKENI. This CDR3 is CASSPRLGADSPLHF. In DNA form, the CDR3 reads TGTGCCAGCTCACCACGGCTTGGGGCTGATTCACCCCTCCACTTT.

V usage is TRBV21-1 and J usage is TRBJ1-4; the listed D gene, TRBD1, was not tested against the DNA. TRBV21-1 constitutes a pseudogene. This CDR3 comprises 18 residues. The CDR3 here is CASSKEDCGHATNEKLFF. CDR3 in DNA: TGTGCCAGCAGCAAAGAAGATTGTGGGCACGCAACTAATGAAAAACTGTTTTTT.

This chain uses TRBV6-5 with TRBJ2-5, with D possibly TRBD2 on 6 matching bases. The CDR3 is 12 residues long. V was trimmed by 7 bases and J by 4 bases, leaving 10 bases between them. Germline V gene data show CDR1 as MNHEY and CDR2 as SVGAGI. The CDR3 is CASMASAETQYF. Written as DNA, the CDR3 is TGTGCCAGCATGGCTAGCGCAGAGACCCAGTACTTC.

This clone was recorded a few times. The rearrangement uses TRBV19 and TRBJ2-7, with a possible D match to TRBD2 (6 bases). The CDR3 totals 15 residues. Germline-derived CDR1 and CDR2 are LNHDA and SQIVND (reference sequence). V was clipped by 3 bases and J by 2 bases, with 14 bases between them. Here the CDR3 reads CASSIPGRTTYEQYF. In nucleotides, the CDR3 is TGTGCCAGTAGTATCCCGGGGAGGACCACCTACGAGCAGTACTTC.

The rearrangement joins TRBV6-2 or TRBV6-3 to TRBJ2-1; perhaps TRBD2 as D (6 bases). The CDR3 has 12 residues. Germline loops: CDR1 MNHEY, CDR2 SVGEGT. V dropped 6 bases and J dropped 9 bases, with 12 bases sitting between them. DNA for the CDR3: TGTGCCAGCAGCCAAGGAGGGTTTGAGCAGTTCTTC. This gives the protein CASSQGGFEQFF.

The chain has TRBV28 and TRBJ1-2, with TRBD1 as a possible D gene (5 bases). Germline V gene data show CDR1 as MDHEN and CDR2 as SYDVKM. The CDR3 totals 14 residues. V was trimmed by 9 bases and J by 6 bases, leaving 20 bases between them. Here the CDR3 reads CASYPGATWNGYTF. CDR3 coding DNA: TGTGCCAGTTACCCTGGGGCGACCTGGAATGGCTACACCTTC.

This chain uses TRBV4-1 with TRBJ2-3; 9 bases match TRBD2. The CDR3 spans 18 residues. Trimming took 0 bases from V and 2 from J; bases not matched to a gene: 9. Germline CDR1 and CDR2: MGHRA and YSYEKL. The DNA of the CDR3 is TGCGCCAGCAGCCAAGATTGGGTAGCGGGAGCTATCACAGATACGCAGTATTTT. As protein: CASSQDWVAGAITDTQYF.

The V call is TRBV3-1 (or the pseudogene TRBV3-2), the J call TRBJ1-2, with D unresolved. V lost 1 base and J 1 base, leaving 4 bases between the germline ends. The CDR3 totals 13 residues. Germline V gene data show CDR1 as LGHDT and CDR2 as YNNKEL (reference sequence). The CDR3 nucleotides are TGTGCCAGCAGCCAAGGGCATAACTATGGCTACACCTTC. Translated, it gives CASSQGHNYGYTF.

The chain carries TRBV20-1 and TRBJ2-3; no firm D call. This CDR3 comprises 11 residues. The V and J ends lost 7 bases and 9 bases respectively, with 14 bases between them. Germline loops: CDR1 DFQATT, CDR2 SNEGSKA (reference sequence). The CDR3 loop reads CSVKPAGTQYF. The CDR3 bases are TGCAGTGTCAAACCCGCAGGAACGCAGTATTTT.